These 21 T cell receptor beta chains share one sample of origin, sequenced in a study of Graves' ophthalmopathy and Graves' hyperthyroidism. RNA served as the template for amplifying TCR beta CDR3 regions. RT-PCR in the first round used HTBI primers; a second-round multiplex PCR followed. TCRdb called the multiplex PCR reads again in MiXCR, with one record for every CDR3 protein. Here the sample spans 40,000 to 50,000 distinct CDR3 sequences, about 50% being singletons. Sequencing used peripheral blood. These receptor sequences come from an adult man with Graves' ophthalmopathy.

The chain employs TRBV29-1 and TRBJ2-2; D possibly matches TRBD1 or TRBD2 (5 bases each). The germline V and J ends were trimmed by 6 bases and 1 base, with 15 bases remaining between them. CDR3 size: 15 residues. From germline, CDR1 is SQVTM and CDR2 ANQGSEA. CDR3 sequence reads: CSVGRLSGNTGELFF. The CDR3 bases are TGCAGCGTGGGGCGCCTCAGCGGGAACACCGGGGAGCTGTTTTTT.

This chain links TRBV12-5 with TRBJ2-3; D is perhaps TRBD2 (5 bases). The CDR3 loop spans 16 amino acids. The ends were cut back, 3 bases at V and 0 bases at J, with 13 bases in the middle. CDR1 is LGHNT, CDR2 FRNRAP, per germline. The CDR3 coding sequence is TGTGCTAGTGGTTTAACCCTCGGCGGGAGCACAGATACGCAGTATTTT. This encodes CASGLTLGGSTDTQYF. Using reference TRBV12-5 and TRBJ2-3 for the parts outside the CDR3, the full variable domain is DARVTQTPRHKVTEMGQEVTMRCQPILGHNTVFWYRQTMMQGLELLAYFRNRAPLDDSGMPKDRFSAEMPDATLATLKIQPSEPRDSAVYFCASGLTLGGSTDTQYFGPGTRLTVL.

The chain combines TRBV15 with TRBJ2-1; the match to TRBD2 covers 7 bases. Germline CDR1 and CDR2: LNHNV and YYDKDF (reference sequence). The CDR3 totals 16 residues. V lost 3 bases, J lost 4 bases, and 9 bases stayed unmatched. The CDR3 loop is CATSSQGASGYNEQFF. The CDR3 nucleotides read TGTGCCACCAGCAGCCAGGGAGCTAGCGGATACAATGAGCAGTTCTTC.

This clonotype is categorized as medium-sized. The CDR3 protein is CASSLVSGQETQYF. The CDR3 region has the DNA TGTGCCAGCAGCTTAGTTTCGGGGCAAGAGACCCAGTACTTC. J is TRBJ2-5 and V is TRBV7-2, with a weak D call TRBD2 (5 bases). This CDR3 region has 14 residues. Trimming left V 1 base short and J 2 bases short, with 8 bases between. CDR1 SGHTA and CDR2 FQGNSA come from the germline V gene.

The chain has TRBV6-1 and TRBJ2-7; 8 bases line up with TRBD2. CDR3 size: 15 residues. Germline loops: CDR1 MNHNS, CDR2 SASEGT. The CDR3 DNA follows: TGTGCAAGTAGTGATGAGCGGGGGAGCTCCTACGAGCAGTACTTC. Its protein product is CASSDERGSSYEQYF.

As regards this clonotype: This may be a read error, as it is one base from a much larger clone. The rearrangement links TRBV28 to TRBJ2-3; D possibly corresponds to TRBD1 (5 bases). V was pared by 3 bases and J by 6 bases, with 16 bases between. CDR1 is MDHEN and CDR2 is SYDVKM in the germline V gene. This CDR3 has 15 amino acids. The DNA for the CDR3 is TGTGCCAGCAGTTTGAGTCTCCAGGGATCGGATACGCAGTATTTT. Translation: CASSLSLQGSDTQYF.

This clonotype was detected many times. The rearrangement links TRBV20-1 to TRBJ1-1; 9 bases agree with TRBD1. V lost 4 bases and J lost 0; bases outside the gene matches: 9. Germline V gene sequence: CDR1 DFQATT, CDR2 SNEGSKA (reference sequence). The CDR3 is 16 residues long. The CDR3 spells CSAINQDRGVNTEAFF. CDR3 DNA sequence: TGCAGTGCTATAAACCAGGACAGGGGTGTGAACACTGAAGCTTTCTTT.

This clonotype is labeled as medium-sized. CDR3 amino acids: CSARDIGEQFF. The DNA for the CDR3 is TGCAGTGCTAGAGATATAGGTGAGCAGTTCTTC. The V and J genes are TRBV20-1 and TRBJ2-1; unclear D gene. The CDR3 length is 11 residues. CDR1 and CDR2 from the germline V gene are DFQATT and SNEGSKA (reference sequence). The V end was cut by 0 bases, the J end by 9 bases, with 6 bases between.

The gene calls are TRBV20-1 and TRBJ2-3; 8 positions match TRBD2. CDR1 DFQATT and CDR2 SNEGSKA come from the germline V gene (reference sequence). V lost 5 bases to trimming and J lost 0 bases; unmatched junction nucleotides: 13. This CDR3 comprises 17 residues. The CDR3 sequence: CSAEEALAVQSTDTQYF. The CDR3 nucleotides read TGCAGTGCTGAGGAGGCACTAGCGGTCCAGAGCACAGATACGCAGTATTTT.

This clonotype was counted many times. The rearrangement joins TRBV28 to TRBJ2-7; 7 nucleotides match TRBD1. Germline assignment: CDR1 MDHEN and CDR2 SYDVKM. With V trimmed by 5 bases and J by 4 bases, 5 bases remained unmatched. This CDR3 comprises 13 residues. CDR3 coding DNA: TGTGCCAGCAGTCTAGGGACAGTGTACGAGCAGTACTTC. This gives the protein CASSLGTVYEQYF. Full variable domain (rest looked up from reference TRBV28 and TRBJ2-7): DVKVTQSSRYLVKRTGEKVFLECVQDMDHENMFWYRQDPGLGLRLIYFSYDVKMKEKGDIPEGYSVSREKKERFSLILESASTNQTSMYLCASSLGTVYEQYFGPGTRLTVT.

Points on this clonotype: The CDR3 does not end in the conserved phenylalanine or tryptophan, so this is likely a read error. V gene TRBV29-1 combines with J gene TRBJ2-3; possibly TRBD1 or TRBD2 for D (6 bases each). In germline, CDR1 is SQVTM, CDR2 ANQGSEA. The V gene lost 2 bases and the J gene lost 1 base, with 13 bases spanning the gap. The CDR3 is 15 residues long. In DNA, the CDR3 is TGCAGCGTTGAACCCGGGGGCGCTGGCACAGATACGCAGTATCTT. Its protein product is CSVEPGGAGTDTQYL.

V usage is TRBV19 and J usage is TRBJ1-1, with 10 positions matching TRBD1. Germline V CDR1 and CDR2: LNHDA, SQIVND (reference sequence). This CDR3 has 15 residues. V was pared by 1 base and J by 4 bases, with 3 bases of the junction left unmatched. The CDR3 spells CASSIVGTGVTEAFF. CDR3 nucleotides: TGTGCCAGTAGTATAGTCGGGACAGGGGTCACTGAAGCTTTCTTT. The complete variable domain, with remaining parts taken from reference TRBV19 and TRBJ1-1, reads DGGITQSPKYLFRKEGQNVTLSCEQNLNHDAMYWYRQDPGQGLRLIYYSQIVNDFQKGDIAEGYSVSREKKESFPLTVTSAQKNPTAFYLCASSIVGTGVTEAFFGQGTRLTVV.

The chain joins TRBV7-8 to TRBJ1-2, with D perhaps TRBD1 (6 bases). There are 13 residues in the CDR3. Germline V lookup: CDR1 SGHVS, CDR2 FQNEAQ. V was shortened by 5 bases and J by 12 bases, with 19 bases between the two germline ends. The CDR3 DNA sequence: TGTGCCAGCAGCACCGGTAGGACAGTTGGAAACACCTTC. This codes for CASSTGRTVGNTF.

The gene calls are TRBV20-1 and TRBJ2-5, with D possibly matching TRBD2 (6 bases). The CDR3 sequence is 14 residues long. Deletions cut 1 base from V and 1 base from J, with 10 bases between. Germline-derived CDR1 and CDR2 are DFQATT and SNEGSKA (reference sequence). The CDR3 sequence: CSARGGTAQETQYF. The CDR3 DNA follows: TGCAGTGCTAGAGGTGGGACTGCCCAAGAGACCCAGTACTTC.

In this sample, this clonotype turned up a few times. The chain links TRBV20-1 to TRBJ2-5; 9 nucleotides align to TRBD1. This CDR3 is built from 14 residues. Germline loops: CDR1 DFQATT, CDR2 SNEGSKA (reference sequence). The junction had 9 bases not matched to a gene; V was cut back by 5 bases and J by 5 bases. DNA of the CDR3: TGCAGTGCTTCCGGGACAGGGACCTACGAGACCCAGTACTTC. Translating gives CSASGTGTYETQYF.

The chain joins TRBV10-3 to TRBJ2-7; TRBD1 matches 12 bases. V was clipped by 6 bases and J by 7 bases; unmatched bases: 7. The CDR3 runs to 14 residues. Germline lookup yields CDR1 ENHRY and CDR2 SYGVKD. CDR3 sequence (DNA): TGTGCCATCAGGCCGGGACAGGGGGCTGGGGAGCAGTACTTC. Amino acids: CAIRPGQGAGEQYF.

Concerning this clonotype: Possible read error: a much larger clone is one base away. This CDR3 fails to terminate in the conserved phenylalanine or tryptophan, so it likely reflects a read error. The V call is TRBV3-1, the J call TRBJ2-5; D is undetermined. Between the trimmed V and J ends, which lost 3 bases and 2 bases, there was a span of 10 bases. This CDR3 has 14 residues. Germline assignment: CDR1 LGHDT and CDR2 YNNKEL (reference sequence). The CDR3 loop is CASSQGWIQETQYC. In nucleotides, the CDR3 is TGTGCCAGCAGCCAGGGATGGATACAAGAGACCCAGTACTGC.

This clonotype was seen ten or more times. The rearrangement joins TRBV28 to TRBJ2-1; TRBD2 might be the D (5 bases). The CDR3 runs 14 residues. From germline, CDR1 is MDHEN and CDR2 SYDVKM. V gave up 5 bases and J gave up 7 bases, with 15 bases separating them. CDR3: CASSPRSGRNEQFF. Here the CDR3 DNA reads TGTGCCAGCAGTCCAAGGAGCGGACGTAATGAGCAGTTCTTC.

The chain combines TRBV5-1 with TRBJ1-6; a possible D gene is TRBD1 (6 bases). The germline CDR1 and CDR2 sequences are SGHRS and YFSETQ. The CDR3 is 16 residues long. The V end was cut by 1 base, the J end by 6 bases, with 14 bases between. CDR3 sequence reads: CASSLRGAGSNSPLHF. CDR3 nucleotide sequence: TGCGCCAGCAGCTTGAGGGGGGCAGGATCTAATTCACCCCTCCACTTT. The full variable domain, rest sourced from reference TRBV5-1 and TRBJ1-6, is KAGVTQTPRYLIKTRGQQVTLSCSPISGHRSVSWYQQTPGQGLQFLFEYFSETQRNKGNFPGRFSGRQFSNSRSEMNVSTLELGDSALYLCASSLRGAGSNSPLHFGNGTRLTVT.

The chain recombines TRBV6-1 with TRBJ2-3; 12 bases agree with TRBD2. With V trimmed by 5 bases and J by 2 bases, 11 bases remained unmatched. Germline V CDR1 and CDR2: MNHNS, SASEGT. This CDR3 has 18 amino acids. Here the CDR3 DNA reads TGTGCCAGCAGTTTTTCGAACCCTAGCGGGGGGGACACAGATACGCAGTATTTT. Amino acids: CASSFSNPSGGDTDTQYF.

The chain combines TRBV7-9 with TRBJ2-1; 7 nucleotides agree with TRBD2. From germline, CDR1 is SEHNR and CDR2 FQNEAQ (reference sequence). CDR3 size: 17 residues. V was clipped by 1 base and J by 9 bases; unmatched bases: 15. The CDR3 here is CASSLVAGAERLGEQFF. The CDR3 region has the DNA TGTGCCAGCAGCTTAGTTGCGGGAGCGGAAAGATTGGGTGAGCAGTTCTTC.